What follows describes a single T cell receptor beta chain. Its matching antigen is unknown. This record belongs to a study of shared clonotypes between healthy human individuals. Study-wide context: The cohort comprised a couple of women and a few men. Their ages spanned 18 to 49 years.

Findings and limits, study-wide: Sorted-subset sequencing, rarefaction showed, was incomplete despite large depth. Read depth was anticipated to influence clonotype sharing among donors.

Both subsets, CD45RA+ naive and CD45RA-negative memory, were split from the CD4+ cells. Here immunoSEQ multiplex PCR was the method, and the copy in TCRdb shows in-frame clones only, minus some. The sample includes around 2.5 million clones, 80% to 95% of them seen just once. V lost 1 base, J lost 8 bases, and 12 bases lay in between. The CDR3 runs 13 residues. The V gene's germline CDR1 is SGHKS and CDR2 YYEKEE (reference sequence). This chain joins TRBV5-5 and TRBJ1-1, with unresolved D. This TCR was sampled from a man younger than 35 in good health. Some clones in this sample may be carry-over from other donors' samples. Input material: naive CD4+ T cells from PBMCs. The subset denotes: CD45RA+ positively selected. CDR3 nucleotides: TGTGCCAGCAGCTTGTTGGCCTGGTCGGAAGCTTTCTTT. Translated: CASSLLAWSEAFF.